This TCR beta chain was found in a study of blood T cell repertoires in COVID-19 (dated by TCRdb to 2018 to 2020). General notes on the study: Samples covering the acute and convalescent phases of COVID-19 were provided by collaborators in the United States, Italy and Spain. Subjects who had been exposed to COVID-19, were actively infected with it, or had recovered from it provided the deeply sampled blood TCRbeta repertoires that made up the dataset. Where available, HLA class I and class II types were taken from metadata supplied by the sample provider and were not determined by assay-based typing. The repertoires were released in a freely available public database intended as a resource for research on the immune response to SARS-CoV-2. Samples were obtained from the ongoing ImmuneRACE study (first 160 participants) and from about 1,300 subjects provided by 6 global collaborators. Nearly every sample came with metadata listing a de-identified subject ID, COVID-19 status, age in years and sex. The material from the prospective study consisted of cDNA or gDNA derived from T cells, B-cell-depleted T cells, or PBMCs.

Results and caveats for the whole study, not just this receptor: The quantity of clinical and demographic metadata differed by source and by participant and was supplied without curation.

The CDR3 covers 16 residues, taking in both the cysteine and the phenylalanine. Only CDR3 DNA is held: 48 bases, read in frame from base 1. V was cut back by 0 bases and J by 0 bases, leaving a gap of 9 bases between them. Per the germline V gene, MNHEY is the CDR1 and SVGEGT is the CDR2. Collaborating institutions collected whole blood in K2EDTA tubes following their own protocols. Collaborator samples were shipped for TCRbeta analysis as frozen whole blood, isolated PBMCs, or DNA extracted from either sample type. Concerning this clone: It has no known antigen specificity. No per-base quality is available; no much larger clone lies one base away.

The immunoSEQ Assay, a bias-controlled multiplex PCR, was used to amplify TCRbeta CDR3 regions from genomic DNA. The authors' analysis ran thus. Within the assay, amplification of reference gene primers was used to estimate how many nucleated cells each sample contained. To quantify the absolute abundance of each unique TCRbeta CDR3 rearrangement, sequence reads were collapsed and filtered. For each sample, productive Simpson clonality was calculated by taking the square root of Simpson's diversity index across productive rearrangements. Sourced from immuneACCESS, this table was stored by TCRdb with only in-frame sequences that have V and J called. A share of the clones is absent; for the studies checked, an unresolved V gene accounts for under half, and the remainder has no known explanation. V and J calls and clone size come straight from that table; D and trimming were deduced from the DNA. This sample gives roughly 38,000 clones in total; more than 80% of them show up just once. The top ten constitute about 9% of the sample.

The V and J segments used are TRBV6-2 or TRBV6-3 and TRBJ1-3; TRBD1 is possibly the D segment (5 matching bases). The TCR sequence derives from a man between 60 and 70 years old in a cohort sampled during active COVID-19. Sequenced sample: peripheral blood. The CDR3 is CASSYSSGGSGNTIYF. The DNA sequence is given as TGTGCCAGCAGTTACTCGAGCGGGGGCTCTGGAAACACCATATATTTT.